This T cell receptor beta chain was sequenced for a study of T cell responses to AZD1222 COVID-19 vaccine. Study-wide points: CD4 TCRs associated with vaccination spanned spike, dominating at 160-218 and 743-854. In a largely white British group with more females than males, clonal diversity was possibly underestimated. Repertoire collection took place solely once the T cell response had peaked. Epitopes outside B.1.351 and B.1.1.7 mutated regions reportedly drew nearly half of spike TCRs.

Using immunoSEQ multiplex PCR, the repertoire was profiled, and TCRdb retains in-frame clones only, with some absent. Counted here are more than 150,000 clones, around 88% occurring once; the ten biggest clones make up roughly 0.49%. Worth noting for this clone: Its cognate antigen is unknown.

Germline CDR1 is LNHNV and CDR2 is YYDKDF (reference sequence). With 1 base removed from V and 0 bases from J, the gap between germline ends came to 13 bases. This CDR3 spans 17 amino acids. The TCR sequence derives from an adult in good health. The sample here was peripheral blood, taken on day 0 of AZD1222 vaccination. The chain carries TRBV15 and TRBJ1-5; D not resolved. The CDR3 reads CATSRVPLGVSNQPQHF. The DNA of the CDR3 is TGTGCCACCAGCAGAGTCCCTCTCGGCGTTAGCAATCAGCCCCAGCATTTT.